This T cell receptor (beta chain) was obtained from a study of blood T cell repertoires in COVID-19. Study-level information: Whether acute or convalescent, the COVID-19 samples came from the United States, Italy and Spain. T cells, B-cell-depleted T cells, or PBMCs provided the cDNA or gDNA that served as material.

Original methodology: It was from reference gene primer amplification that nucleated cell counts were estimated. Here immunoSEQ multiplex PCR was the method, and the copy in TCRdb shows in-frame clones only, minus some. The DNA gave D and trimming, while V, J and clone size come from that table. The table shows 200,000 or so clones, with 84% occurring only once. V lost 4 bases to trimming and J lost 0 bases, with 10 bases between them. This CDR3 has 15 amino acids. Germline values: CDR1 SGHVS, CDR2 FQNEAQ. The sequencing input was peripheral blood. This clonotype was sampled from a woman aged 25 to 39 who had recovered from COVID-19. V and J are TRBV7-8 and TRBJ1-3; D is possibly TRBD1 (5 bases). The CDR3: CASSWRDLSGNTIYF. DNA for the CDR3: TGTGCCAGCAGCTGGAGGGACCTCTCTGGAAACACCATATATTTT.